This is a list of T cell receptor beta chains from one sample in a study of shared clonotypes between healthy human individuals. Assay used: immunoSEQ multiplex PCR; TCRdb lists only in-frame clones, some missing. The table lists roughly 2.2 million clones, more than 80% of them singletons. Sequencing was carried out using naive CD4+ T cells from PBMCs. The origin of the receptors is a man younger than 30 in good health. Some clones in this sample may be carry-over from other donors' samples. The CDR3 runs from the conserved cysteine through the conserved F or W. D genes are given only for firm matches. Clone size, where shown, is once, few, many, or a class for clones that have expanded.

D	V	J	size	CDR3	DNA
-	TRBV5-6	TRBJ1-2	-	CASSLMGPYGYTF	TGTGCCAGCAGCTTGATGGGGCCCTATGGCTACACCTTC
-	TRBV4-2	TRBJ1-1	-	CASSQSPDSEAFF	TGTGCCAGCAGCCAATCCCCCGACAGTGAAGCTTTCTTT
-	TRBV14	TRBJ2-2	-	CASSQAQGRGTGELFF	TGTGCCAGCAGCCAAGCACAGGGGAGGGGCACCGGGGAGCTGTTTTTT
TRBD2	TRBV5-1	TRBJ2-1	-	CASSATGTSGRLEQFF	TGCGCCAGCAGCGCGACCGGGACTAGCGGGAGGCTTGAGCAGTTCTTC
-	TRBV28	TRBJ1-1	-	CASSEPGRSNTEAFF	TGTGCCAGCAGCGAACCGGGACGTTCAAACACTGAAGCTTTCTTT
-	TRBV30	TRBJ1-4	-	CAWGGSGGLGEKLFF	TGTGCCTGGGGAGGGTCGGGGGGCCTAGGTGAAAAACTGTTTTTT
TRBD2	TRBV10-3	TRBJ2-7	-	CAISLTSGNSYEQYF	TGTGCCATCAGCCTAACTAGCGGAAACTCCTACGAGCAGTACTTC
-	TRBV6-5	TRBJ1-1	-	CASSYSRETEAFF	TGTGCCAGCAGTTACTCCCGGGAGACTGAAGCTTTCTTT
TRBD1	TRBV5-1	TRBJ1-5	-	CASSAGTAEGLSNQPQHF	TGCGCCAGCAGCGCAGGGACAGCGGAGGGGTTAAGCAATCAGCCCCAGCATTTT
TRBD2	TRBV4-2	TRBJ2-5	-	CASSRPGTSDGETQYF	TGTGCCAGCAGCCGGCCCGGGACTAGCGACGGAGAGACCCAGTACTTC
-	TRBV28	TRBJ2-7	once	CASSFGVRSYEQYF	TGTGCCAGCAGTTTCGGCGTCCGATCCTACGAGCAGTACTTC
-	TRBV29-1	TRBJ2-5	-	CSVEEGGGTQYF	TGCAGCGTTGAAGAGGGTGGTGGGACCCAGTACTTC
-	TRBV5-1	TRBJ1-2	-	CASNEQGPTYGYTF	TGCGCCAGCAACGAACAGGGACCTACTTATGGCTACACCTTC
-	TRBV4-2	TRBJ1-5	-	CASSQNREQPQHF	TGTGCCAGCAGCCAAAATCGGGAACAGCCCCAGCATTTT
TRBD1	TRBV27	TRBJ1-5	-	CASRLTGVSNQPQHF	TGTGCCAGCAGATTAACAGGGGTATCAAATCAGCCCCAGCATTTT
-	TRBV28	TRBJ2-7	-	CASTPSGYEQYF	TGTGCCAGCACCCCTTCGGGCTACGAGCAGTACTTC
TRBD1	TRBV6-5	TRBJ1-1	-	CASSYLGTVMNTEAFF	TGTGCCAGCAGTTACCTAGGGACAGTCATGAACACTGAAGCTTTCTTT
-	TRBV9	TRBJ2-5	-	CASSVATGGTPSSSGGRYQETQYF	TGTGCCAGCAGCGTAGCTACAGGGGGCACCCCCAGTTCTAGCGGGGGCCGATATCAAGAGACCCAGTACTTC